The 5 T cell receptor beta chains below all came from one sample that was sequenced in a study of neurological immune-mediated disorders. MiXCR was run by TCRdb on the 5' RACE reads, yielding one entry per CDR3 protein. Of about 44,000 distinct CDR3 sequences in the sample, about 22% were seen once. Time point of the sample: technical triplicate 3. Sequenced: PBMCs. These TCRs come from a man between 60 and 75 years old with HTLV-1-associated myelopathy (HAM/TSP).

This clonotype was observed at least ten times. The chain uses TRBV7-9 and TRBJ1-1; D not certain. V shed 5 bases and J shed 1 base, with 8 bases lying between them. This CDR3 region has 13 residues. Germline loops: CDR1 SEHNR, CDR2 FQNEAQ (reference sequence). The CDR3 loop is CASSHPPNTEAFF. The CDR3 region has the DNA TGTGCCAGCAGCCACCCTCCGAACACTGAAGCTTTCTTT.

This clonotype was seen at least ten times. The chain has TRBV5-6 and TRBJ2-4, with TRBD2 identical over 8 bases. This CDR3 has 14 amino acids. After removal of 4 bases from V and 7 bases from J, the junction contained 7 bases not matched to a gene. Per germline, CDR1 SGHDT and CDR2 YYEEEE. DNA of the CDR3: TGTGCCAGCAGCCCCAGCGGGAGTAGGAACATTCAGTACTTC. This codes for CASSPSGSRNIQYF.

This clonotype was seen many times. The chain carries TRBV6-5 and TRBJ2-3; maybe TRBD1 (6 bases). V lost 2 bases to trimming and J lost 2 bases, with 11 bases between them. Germline loops: CDR1 MNHEY, CDR2 SVGAGI. The CDR3 consists of 15 residues. The chain's CDR3 is CASSYRNRATDTQYF. The CDR3 DNA reads as TGTGCCAGCAGTTACAGGAACAGGGCCACAGATACGCAGTATTTT.

This clonotype occurred many times. The rearrangement links TRBV5-5 to TRBJ1-2; TRBD1 matches at 8 bases. The CDR3 runs 15 residues. Germline V gene sequence: CDR1 SGHKS, CDR2 YYEKEE (reference sequence). The junction had 11 bases not matched to a gene; V was cut back by 3 bases and J by 7 bases. Here the CDR3 DNA reads TGTGCCAGCAGCTCTGGACAGGGAACGATTAGTGGCTACACCTTC. It codes for CASSSGQGTISGYTF.

Many counts were recorded for this clonotype. In DNA form, the CDR3 reads TGTGCCAGCAGCTTAGGGAGCGGTCGCCGGAATGAGCAGTTCTTC. As protein: CASSLGSGRRNEQFF. The V gene is TRBV7-9, the J gene TRBJ2-1; maybe TRBD2 (5 bases). The V gene lost 1 base and the J gene lost 7 bases, with 14 bases spanning the gap. Germline V CDR1 and CDR2: SEHNR, FQNEAQ (reference sequence). This CDR3 is 15 amino acids long. Based on the CDR3 plus reference TRBV7-9 and TRBJ2-1, the full variable domain is DTGVSQNPRHKITKRGQNVTFRCDPISEHNRLYWYRQTLGQGPEFLTYFQNEAQLEKSRLLSDRFSAERPKGSFSTLEIQRTEQGDSAMYLCASSLGSGRRNEQFFGPGTRLTVL.